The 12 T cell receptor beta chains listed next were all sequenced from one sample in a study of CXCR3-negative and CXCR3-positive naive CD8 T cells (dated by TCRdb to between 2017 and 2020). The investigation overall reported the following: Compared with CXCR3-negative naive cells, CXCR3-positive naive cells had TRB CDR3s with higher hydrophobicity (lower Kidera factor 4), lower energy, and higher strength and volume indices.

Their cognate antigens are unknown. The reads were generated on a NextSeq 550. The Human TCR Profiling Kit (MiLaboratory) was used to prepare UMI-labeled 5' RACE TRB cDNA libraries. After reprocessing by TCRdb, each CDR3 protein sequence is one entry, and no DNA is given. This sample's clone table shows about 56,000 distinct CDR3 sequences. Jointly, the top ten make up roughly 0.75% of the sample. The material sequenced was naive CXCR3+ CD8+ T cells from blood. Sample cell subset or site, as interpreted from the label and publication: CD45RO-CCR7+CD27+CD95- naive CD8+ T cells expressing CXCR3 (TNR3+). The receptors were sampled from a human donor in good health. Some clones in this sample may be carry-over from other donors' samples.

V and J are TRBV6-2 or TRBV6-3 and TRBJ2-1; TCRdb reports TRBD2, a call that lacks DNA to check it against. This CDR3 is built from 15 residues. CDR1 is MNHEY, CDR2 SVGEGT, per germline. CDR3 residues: CASSQLAGAYNEQFF.

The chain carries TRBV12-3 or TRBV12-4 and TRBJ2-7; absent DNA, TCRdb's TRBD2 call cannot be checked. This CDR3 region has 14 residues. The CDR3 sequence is CASSPREGTYEQYF.

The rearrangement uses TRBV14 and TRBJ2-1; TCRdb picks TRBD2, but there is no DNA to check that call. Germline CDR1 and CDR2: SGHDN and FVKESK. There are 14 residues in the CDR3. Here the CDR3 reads CASSQGAEENEQFF.

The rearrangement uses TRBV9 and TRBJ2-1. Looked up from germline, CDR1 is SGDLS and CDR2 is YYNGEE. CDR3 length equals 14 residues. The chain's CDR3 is CASSLHSTYNEQFF.

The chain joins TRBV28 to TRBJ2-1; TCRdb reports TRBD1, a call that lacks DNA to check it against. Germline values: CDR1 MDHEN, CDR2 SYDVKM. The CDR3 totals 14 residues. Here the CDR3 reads CASSPQDTYNEQFF.

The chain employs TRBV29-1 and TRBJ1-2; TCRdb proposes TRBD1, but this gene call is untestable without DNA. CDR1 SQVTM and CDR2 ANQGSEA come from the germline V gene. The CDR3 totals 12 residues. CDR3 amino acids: CSVPGTSRGYTF.

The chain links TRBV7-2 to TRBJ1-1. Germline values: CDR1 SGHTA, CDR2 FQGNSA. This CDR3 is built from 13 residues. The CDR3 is CASSLGSERRAFF.

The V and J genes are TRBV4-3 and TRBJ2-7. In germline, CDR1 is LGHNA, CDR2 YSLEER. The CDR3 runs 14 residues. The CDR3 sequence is CASSQSIEGYEQYF.

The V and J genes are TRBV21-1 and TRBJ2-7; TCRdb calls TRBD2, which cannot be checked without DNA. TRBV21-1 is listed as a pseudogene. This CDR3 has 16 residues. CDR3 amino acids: CASALPKSPQSYEQYF.

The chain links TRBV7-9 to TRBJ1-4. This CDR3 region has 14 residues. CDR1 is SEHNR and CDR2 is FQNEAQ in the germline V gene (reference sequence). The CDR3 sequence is CASSLTGPNEKLFF.

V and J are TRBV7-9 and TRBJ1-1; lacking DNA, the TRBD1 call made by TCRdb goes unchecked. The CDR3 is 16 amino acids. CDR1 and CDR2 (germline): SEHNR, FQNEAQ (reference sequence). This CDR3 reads CASSLGYGQGGTEAFF.

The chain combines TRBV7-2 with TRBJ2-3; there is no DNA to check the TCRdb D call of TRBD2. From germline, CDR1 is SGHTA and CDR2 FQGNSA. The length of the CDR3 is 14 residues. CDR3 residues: CATSRLAGTDTQYF.